The clone carrying this T cell receptor (beta chain) was observed at least ten times. Its specificity is unknown. This entry comes from a study of T cells in Graves' hyperthyroidism and ophthalmopathy. Study-wide background: Staff took peripheral blood when the initial diagnosis was made, before any treatment began.

Study-wide results and limits: The model forecast ophthalmopathy, anticipating it by a median approximately 6.1 months before onset.

Each diagnosis drew on symptoms, thyroxine, TRAb, thyroid ultrasound and orbital computed tomography findings. Isolation of PBMCs was performed on 10 ml fresh peripheral blood. RNA transcripts yielded amplified TCR beta CDR3 regions. First-round RT-PCR with HTBI primers amplified the TCR CDR3 region. MiXCR was run by TCRdb on the multiplex PCR reads, yielding one entry per CDR3 protein. The data show over 500,000 distinct CDR3 sequences, roughly 15% seen once. This CDR3 contains 13 residues. The germline V gene has CDR1 KGHSH and CDR2 LQKENI. The ends were cut back, 2 bases at V and 7 bases at J, with 11 bases in the middle.

The V call is TRBV18, the J call TRBJ1-1; TRBD1 is a possible D gene (5 bases). The source of this sequence is a woman aged 40 to 55 with Graves' hyperthyroidism. Sequenced material: blood. Here the CDR3 reads CASSPGTGYEAFF. The CDR3 DNA follows: TGTGCCAGCTCACCAGGGACGGGCTATGAAGCTTTCTTT.